Following are 22 T cell receptor beta chains from one sample sequenced in a study of control samples from healthy donors and cancer patients. The data were produced by immunoSEQ multiplex PCR, yet TCRdb's version contains in-frame clones alone and is incomplete. Here the sample spans tens of thousands of clones, approximately 95% being singletons. Sequences were obtained from blood. These receptors all come from a woman in her thirties in good health.

The chain recombines TRBV5-6 with TRBJ1-4, with 11 bases identical to TRBD1. The CDR3 contains 15 residues. Losses at the gene ends were 5 bases for V and 8 bases for J; bases not matched to a gene: 8. The germline V gene encodes CDR1 SGHDT and CDR2 YYEEEE. The CDR3 is CASRRTGTGGEKLFF. DNA for the CDR3: TGTGCCAGCAGGCGGACCGGGACAGGGGGAGAAAAACTGTTTTTT. Variable domain in full (rest from reference TRBV5-6 and TRBJ1-4): DAGVTQSPTHLIKTRGQQVTLRCSPKSGHDTVSWYQQALGQGPQFIFQYYEEEERQRGNFPDRFSGHQFPNYSSELNVNALLLGDSALYLCASRRTGTGGEKLFFGSGTQLSVL.

This rearrangement joins TRBV28 to TRBJ2-7; maybe TRBD1 (5 bases). The CDR3 is made up of 14 amino acids. The ends were cut back, 3 bases at V and 4 bases at J, with 13 bases in the middle. The V gene's germline CDR1 is MDHEN and CDR2 SYDVKM. CDR3 DNA sequence: TGTGCCAGCAGTTTGTCTCAGGGCTTTTACGAGCAGTACTTC. As protein: CASSLSQGFYEQYF.

The gene calls are TRBV15 and TRBJ2-1; no clear D. The V end was cut by 4 bases, the J end by 4 bases, with 11 bases between. The CDR3 loop spans 14 amino acids. Germline V gene data show CDR1 as LNHNV and CDR2 as YYDKDF (reference sequence). The CDR3 DNA reads TGTGCCACCAGCAAGAGTAATTCTTACAATGAGCAGTTCTTC. This translates into CATSKSNSYNEQFF.

The chain joins TRBV27 to TRBJ2-2; D is uncertain. The CDR3 is made up of 13 amino acids. The V and J ends lost 3 bases and 5 bases respectively, with 7 bases between them. Germline CDR1 MNHEY, CDR2 SMNVEV (reference sequence). CDR3 sequence reads: CASSLVNTGELFF. DNA for the CDR3: TGTGCCAGCAGTTTGGTGAATACCGGGGAGCTGTTTTTT.

CDR3 DNA: TGTGCCAGCAGCTGGTCCGGGGAGCTGTTTTTT. It specifies CASSWSGELFF. The J gene is TRBJ2-2, the V gene TRBV5-6; no firm D call. In germline, CDR1 is SGHDT, CDR2 YYEEEE. V lost 3 bases and J lost 6, with 3 bases in between. CDR3 length: 11 residues.

The chain uses TRBV7-9 and TRBJ2-7; 7 bases align to TRBD1. J gave up 2 bases and V 5 bases, and 6 bases lay outside the gene matches. This CDR3 region has 14 residues. Germline V gene sequence: CDR1 SEHNR, CDR2 FQNEAQ (reference sequence). The CDR3 DNA reads as TGTGCCAGCAGCAACCGGGACAGACCCTACGAGCAGTACTTC. Its translation: CASSNRDRPYEQYF.

The rearrangement uses TRBV18 and TRBJ2-7; 11 bases are a match to TRBD2. The CDR3 covers 17 residues. Germline V gene data show CDR1 as KGHSH and CDR2 as LQKENI. The V gene end was trimmed by 5 bases and the J gene end by 4 bases; junction bases not matched to a gene: 13. The CDR3 here is CASSKTGGTSGIYEQYF. CDR3 sequence (DNA): TGTGCCAGCTCAAAAACGGGCGGGACTAGCGGAATATACGAGCAGTACTTC.

The V gene is TRBV6-5, the J gene TRBJ2-7, with D possibly matching TRBD2 (6 bases). CDR1 and CDR2 (germline): MNHEY, SVGAGI. V gave up 0 bases and J gave up 3 bases, with 15 bases separating them. The CDR3 consists of 16 residues. CDR3 protein: CASSYSSQGGVYEQYF. The CDR3 bases are TGTGCCAGCAGTTACTCGAGCCAGGGAGGCGTCTACGAGCAGTACTTC.

The rearrangement links TRBV12-3 or TRBV12-4 to TRBJ2-7; 8 nucleotides agree with TRBD1. Germline trimming cut 6 bases from V and 12 bases from J; bases unmatched to any gene: 7. The CDR3 runs to 11 residues. The DNA of the CDR3 is TGTGCCAGCAGCACCGGACAGGGACTGTACTTC. Its protein product is CASSTGQGLYF.

This chain joins TRBV3-1 (or the pseudogene TRBV3-2) and TRBJ2-1; D call uncertain. The CDR3 totals 14 residues. Trimming shortened V by 1 base and J by 0 bases, and 4 bases separated the two germline ends. Germline-derived CDR1 and CDR2 are LGHDT and YNNKEL (reference sequence). The CDR3 DNA is TGTGCCAGCAGCCAAGGCACCTCCTACAATGAGCAGTTCTTC. As protein: CASSQGTSYNEQFF.

The rearrangement links TRBV28 to TRBJ2-3, with 13 bases that match TRBD2. CDR3 size: 15 residues. After removal of 6 bases from V and 6 bases from J, the junction contained 6 bases not matched to a gene. CDR1 MDHEN and CDR2 SYDVKM come from the germline V gene. The CDR3 DNA reads TGTGCCAGCAGAACTAGCGGGAGGGCCATGGATACGCAGTATTTT. It encodes CASRTSGRAMDTQYF. The variable domain in full, with the rest retrieved from reference TRBV28 and TRBJ2-3, is DVKVTQSSRYLVKRTGEKVFLECVQDMDHENMFWYRQDPGLGLRLIYFSYDVKMKEKGDIPEGYSVSREKKERFSLILESASTNQTSMYLCASRTSGRAMDTQYFGPGTRLTVL.

This chain uses TRBV7-9 with TRBJ1-1; possible D gene TRBD1, 5 bases. The CDR3 has 16 residues. Germline assignment: CDR1 SEHNR and CDR2 FQNEAQ (reference sequence). V was clipped by 1 base and J by 1 base, with 13 bases between them. The CDR3 DNA sequence: TGTGCCAGCAGCTTAGATTACGGGAGGGGGAACACTGAAGCTTTCTTT. Its protein product is CASSLDYGRGNTEAFF.

The CDR3 spells CASSLTGRAGNEQFF. CDR3 DNA: TGTGCCAGCAGCTTAACCGGGAGGGCCGGGAATGAGCAGTTCTTC. This chain uses TRBV5-4 with TRBJ2-1, with 8 positions matching TRBD2. The CDR3 length is 15 residues. V was clipped by 2 bases and J by 7 bases; unmatched bases: 8. The germline gives CDR1 SGHNT, CDR2 YYREEE (reference sequence).

This chain links TRBV27 with TRBJ2-1; 11 positions agree with TRBD2. V lost 7 bases to trimming and J lost 0 bases; unmatched junction nucleotides: 5. Germline-derived CDR1 and CDR2 are MNHEY and SMNVEV (reference sequence). The CDR3 is made up of 16 amino acids. This CDR3 reads CASTPGLADSYNEQFF. The DNA of the CDR3 is TGTGCCAGCACGCCGGGACTAGCGGACTCCTACAATGAGCAGTTCTTC.

The V call is TRBV7-6, the J call TRBJ2-7, with 8 bases that match TRBD2. V lost 5 bases to trimming and J lost 7 bases; unmatched junction nucleotides: 16. Germline V gene lookup returns CDR1 SGHVS and CDR2 FNYEAQ. The length of the CDR3 is 16 residues. The CDR3 sequence is CASSPSPGLAPLEQYF. CDR3 nucleotide sequence: TGTGCCAGCAGCCCCTCCCCAGGACTAGCCCCCCTTGAGCAGTACTTC.

The chain combines TRBV28 with TRBJ1-5, with a tentative D call TRBD1 (5 bases). Germline assignment: CDR1 MDHEN and CDR2 SYDVKM. The CDR3 length is 12 residues. Trimming pared 7 bases from V and 4 bases from J, leaving 8 bases between. CDR3 nucleotide sequence: TGTGCCAGCAAAGAGGGGAATCAGCCCCAGCATTTT. This translates into CASKEGNQPQHF.

On this clone: The sample contains more than one DNA sequence encoding this CDR3. The chain uses TRBV15 and TRBJ1-1; no reliable D call. Trimming pared 0 bases from V and 1 base from J, leaving 6 bases between. Per germline, CDR1 LNHNV and CDR2 YYDKDF (reference sequence). CDR3 length: 14 residues. CDR3 coding DNA: TGTGCCACCAGCAGAGATCGAGGGAACACTGAAGCTTTCTTT. Translating it yields CATSRDRGNTEAFF.

This clone was counted once. V usage is TRBV28 and J usage is TRBJ2-3, with TRBD2 matching 9 bases. The germline gives CDR1 MDHEN, CDR2 SYDVKM. V was pared by 2 bases and J by 5 bases, with 8 bases of the junction left unmatched. The CDR3 is 16 amino acids. The CDR3 here is CASSLGGGRAVDTQYF. Written as DNA, the CDR3 is TGTGCCAGCAGTTTAGGGGGCGGGAGGGCCGTAGATACGCAGTATTTT. Supplemented by reference TRBV28 and TRBJ2-3, the full variable domain reads DVKVTQSSRYLVKRTGEKVFLECVQDMDHENMFWYRQDPGLGLRLIYFSYDVKMKEKGDIPEGYSVSREKKERFSLILESASTNQTSMYLCASSLGGGRAVDTQYFGPGTRLTVL.

DNA for the CDR3: TGTGCCAGCAGTGAGGGACGGAGAAATGAAAAACTGTTTTTT. This encodes CASSEGRRNEKLFF. The rearrangement links TRBV2 to TRBJ1-4, with D possibly TRBD1 on 5 matching bases. V lost 3 bases, J lost 5 bases, and 10 bases lay in between. The CDR3 is 14 residues long. Per the germline V gene, CDR1 is SNHLY and CDR2 is FYNNEI.

The chain combines TRBV2 with TRBJ1-2, with a weak D call TRBD1 (6 bases). Trimming pared 9 bases from V and 8 bases from J, leaving 19 bases between. Germline CDR1 is SNHLY and CDR2 is FYNNEI. The CDR3 has 13 amino acids. The CDR3 sequence is CASDRYHNGGYTF. The CDR3 DNA reads TGTGCCAGTGACAGGTACCACAATGGGGGCTACACCTTC. Full variable domain (missing parts from reference TRBV2 and TRBJ1-2): EPEVTQTPSHQVTQMGQEVILRCVPISNHLYFYWYRQILGQKVEFLVSFYNNEISEKSEIFDDQFSVERPDGSNFTLKIRSTKLEDSAMYFCASDRYHNGGYTFGSGTRLTVV.

The CDR3, as DNA: TGCGCCAGCAGTGAAGGGGGGGCTGGGAATTCACCCCTCCACTTT. Protein product: CASSEGGAGNSPLHF. The V and J genes are TRBV10-2 and TRBJ1-6, with D possibly TRBD1 on 6 matching bases. Trimming pared 3 bases from V and 7 bases from J, leaving 13 bases between. This CDR3 has 15 amino acids. The V gene's germline CDR1 is WSHSY and CDR2 SAAADI.

The sample holds a few counts of this clone. V gene TRBV3-1 (or the pseudogene TRBV3-2) combines with J gene TRBJ2-5, with D possibly matching TRBD2 (6 bases). V was cut by 6 bases and J by 1 base, with 12 bases left in between. The length of the CDR3 is 14 residues. Germline V lookup: CDR1 LGHDT, CDR2 YNNKEL (reference sequence). CDR3 DNA: TGTGCCAGCAGTGGGACTGGTGGCCAAGAGACCCAGTACTTC. This encodes CASSGTGGQETQYF.